The 21 T cell receptor beta chains given below trace back to one sample, sequenced in a study of blood T cell repertoires in COVID-19. Here immunoSEQ multiplex PCR was the method, and the copy in TCRdb shows in-frame clones only, minus some. Here the sample spans 650,000 to 800,000 clones, 80% to 90% being singletons. Sequencing was performed on peripheral blood. The receptors stem from a woman younger than 30 with acute or convalescent COVID-19.

The chain employs TRBV21-1 and TRBJ2-3; the DNA was not compared with TRBD2, the D call given in the table. TRBV21-1 counts as a pseudogene. The CDR3 covers 17 residues. CDR3 nucleotide sequence: TGTGCCAGCAGTCTTCAACCTAGCGGGGGGCTGGCAGATACGCAGTATTTT. Encoded protein: CASSLQPSGGLADTQYF.

The V gene is TRBV5-6, the J gene TRBJ1-1, with 7 bases that match TRBD1. This CDR3 is 13 amino acids long. The germline gives CDR1 SGHDT, CDR2 YYEEEE. V was clipped by 3 bases and J by 3 bases; unmatched bases: 2. The CDR3 loop is CASSSRGDTEAFF. The CDR3 DNA reads as TGTGCCAGCAGCTCCAGGGGGGACACTGAAGCTTTCTTT.

The chain recombines TRBV9 with TRBJ2-7; either TRBD1 or TRBD2 may fit D (5 bases each). This CDR3 has 15 residues. Germline lookup yields CDR1 SGDLS and CDR2 YYNGEE. Trimming shortened V by 4 bases and J by 0 bases, and 14 bases separated the two germline ends. The CDR3 protein is CASSLATGRSYEQYF. CDR3 DNA sequence: TGTGCCAGCAGCCTAGCAACAGGCCGCTCCTACGAGCAGTACTTC. The full variable domain, in which reference TRBV9 and TRBJ2-7 provide the parts outside the CDR3, is DSGVTQTPKHLITATGQRVTLRCSPRSGDLSVYWYQQSLDQGLQFLIQYYNGEERAKGNILERFSAQQFPDLHSELNLSSLELGDSALYFCASSLATGRSYEQYFGPGTRLTVT.

The chain combines TRBV7-2 with TRBJ2-1; 14 nucleotides line up with TRBD2. Germline CDR1 is SGHTA and CDR2 is FQGNSA. CDR3 length equals 15 residues. With V trimmed by 4 bases and J by 9 bases, 5 bases remained unmatched. For the CDR3, the DNA is TGTGCCAGCAGCTACGGACTAGCGGGGGGACGTGAGCAGTTCTTC. Encoded protein: CASSYGLAGGREQFF.

The chain links TRBV6-1 to TRBJ1-3, with 7 bases lining up with TRBD1. Trimming cost V 0 bases and J 4 bases; bases outside gene matches: 6. The CDR3 is 16 residues long. CDR1 and CDR2 from the germline V gene are MNHNS and SASEGT. CDR3 DNA: TGTGCCAGCAGTGAAGCGCTTAGGACAGGAGGAAACACCATATATTTT. It yields the protein CASSEALRTGGNTIYF.

This chain uses TRBV6-4 with TRBJ1-1, with 7 bases that match TRBD1. After removal of 10 bases from V and 1 base from J, the junction contained 12 bases not matched to a gene. CDR3 size: 15 residues. Germline V gene sequence: CDR1 MRHNA, CDR2 SNTAGT. The CDR3 spells CATPLWGQKNTEAFF. DNA for the CDR3: TGTGCCACCCCACTCTGGGGACAGAAGAACACTGAAGCTTTCTTT.

The rearrangement joins TRBV29-1 to TRBJ1-1, with 9 positions matching TRBD1. V was pared by 6 bases and J by 4 bases, with 9 bases of the junction left unmatched. This CDR3 is 14 amino acids long. Per germline, CDR1 SQVTM and CDR2 ANQGSEA. The CDR3 here is CSVFHRDRVTEAFF. The CDR3 DNA is TGCAGCGTGTTCCACCGGGACAGGGTCACTGAAGCTTTCTTT.

The rearrangement joins TRBV7-9 to TRBJ1-1; D is undetermined. V lost 5 bases to trimming and J lost 2 bases, with 12 bases between them. The CDR3 sequence is 14 residues long. CDR1 SEHNR and CDR2 FQNEAQ come from the germline V gene (reference sequence). This CDR3 reads CASSLREVNTEAFF. CDR3 bases: TGTGCCAGCAGCCTGAGGGAAGTTAACACTGAAGCTTTCTTT.

This sequence joins TRBV4-3 and TRBJ1-2; D is possibly TRBD1 (5 bases). V lost 2 bases to trimming and J lost 8 bases, with 30 bases between them. This CDR3 has 19 residues. The germline V gene encodes CDR1 LGHNA and CDR2 YSLEER. CDR3 region: CASSQFLPGQGAGREGYTF. CDR3 sequence (DNA): TGCGCCAGCAGCCAATTCCTACCAGGGCAGGGTGCAGGGCGGGAGGGCTACACCTTC.

The J gene is TRBJ2-3, the V gene TRBV24-1; 8 bases map to TRBD1. The CDR3 extends over 15 amino acids. V lost 0 bases, J lost 5 bases, and 3 bases stayed unmatched. Germline loops: CDR1 KGHDR, CDR2 SFDVKD. CDR3 loop: CATSDLNRGKDTQYF. The CDR3 DNA reads as TGTGCCACCAGTGATTTGAACAGGGGGAAAGATACGCAGTATTTT.

The genes are TRBV6-5 and TRBJ1-1, with D possibly matching TRBD1 (5 bases). Germline CDR1 MNHEY, CDR2 SVGAGI. V was clipped by 7 bases and J by 5 bases, with 14 bases between them. This CDR3 contains 13 residues. CDR3 sequence reads: CASTLGAGTEAFF. The CDR3 nucleotides are TGTGCCAGCACCTTAGGGGCAGGGACTGAAGCTTTCTTT.

The rearrangement uses TRBV19 and TRBJ1-1; 7 bases match TRBD1. CDR1 is LNHDA, CDR2 SQIVND, per germline (reference sequence). The CDR3 has 12 amino acids. The junction had 3 bases not matched to a gene; V was cut back by 7 bases and J by 4 bases. In DNA, the CDR3 is TGTGCCAGTACCAACAGGGGCACTGAAGCTTTCTTT. Residues: CASTNRGTEAFF.

The CDR3 bases are TGTGCCAGCAGCCTTACAGGGTTGATCGATCGGAACACCATATATTTT. The encoded protein is CASSLTGLIDRNTIYF. This chain links TRBV5-6 with TRBJ1-3; maybe TRBD1 (6 bases). This CDR3 spans 16 amino acids. V was pared by 4 bases and J by 7 bases, with 21 bases between. Germline CDR1 reads SGHDT; CDR2 reads YYEEEE.

The J gene is TRBJ1-1, the V gene TRBV2; 7 positions agree with TRBD1. The CDR3 loop spans 17 amino acids. The germline V gene encodes CDR1 SNHLY and CDR2 FYNNEI. V gave up 6 bases and J gave up 0 bases; unmatched junction bases: 13. CDR3 protein: CASSLARDRILNTEAFF. The CDR3 nucleotides read TGTGCCAGCAGCTTAGCCCGGGACAGAATATTGAACACTGAAGCTTTCTTT. Full variable domain (rest looked up from reference TRBV2 and TRBJ1-1): EPEVTQTPSHQVTQMGQEVILRCVPISNHLYFYWYRQILGQKVEFLVSFYNNEISEKSEIFDDQFSVERPDGSNFTLKIRSTKLEDSAMYFCASSLARDRILNTEAFFGQGTRLTVV.

V and J are TRBV3-1 (or the pseudogene TRBV3-2) and TRBJ2-3; D gene uncertain. Germline assignment: CDR1 LGHDT and CDR2 YNNKEL (reference sequence). Trimming stripped 1 base from V and 2 bases from J, with 13 bases between. The CDR3 sequence is 16 residues long. The CDR3 loop reads CASSQAWHGYTDTQYF. CDR3 nucleotides: TGTGCCAGCAGCCAAGCGTGGCACGGGTACACAGATACGCAGTATTTT.

The genes are TRBV9 and TRBJ2-3, with TRBD2 as a possible D gene (6 bases). V shed 2 bases and J shed 0 bases, with 10 bases lying between them. Germline-derived CDR1 and CDR2 are SGDLS and YYNGEE. The length of the CDR3 is 15 residues. CDR3 in DNA: TGTGCCAGCAGCGTTTCCGGGACTAGCACAGATACGCAGTATTTT. Translating gives CASSVSGTSTDTQYF.

The J gene is TRBJ1-1, the V gene TRBV11-2, with 7 nucleotides matching TRBD1. The CDR3 runs to 14 residues. The trim removed 5 bases at V and 4 bases at J, leaving 7 bases unmatched. Germline CDR1 SGHAT, CDR2 FQNNGV. The CDR3 here is CASSQGVGGTEAFF. The CDR3 region has the DNA TGTGCCAGCAGCCAGGGGGTCGGGGGCACTGAAGCTTTCTTT.

The rearrangement uses TRBV19 and TRBJ1-5; D gene uncertain. Trimming cost V 5 bases and J 5 bases, with 13 bases left between them. The CDR3 is 14 residues long. The germline V gene encodes CDR1 LNHDA and CDR2 SQIVND (reference sequence). CDR3 amino acids: CASSVVSVDQPQHF. The CDR3 nucleotides are TGTGCCAGTAGTGTGGTCTCAGTTGATCAGCCCCAGCATTTT. Filled out from reference TRBV19 and TRBJ1-5, the complete variable domain reads DGGITQSPKYLFRKEGQNVTLSCEQNLNHDAMYWYRQDPGQGLRLIYYSQIVNDFQKGDIAEGYSVSREKKESFPLTVTSAQKNPTAFYLCASSVVSVDQPQHFGDGTRLSIL.

V is TRBV5-1 and J is TRBJ1-2, with D possibly being TRBD1 (6 bases). This CDR3 spans 14 amino acids. V was clipped by 7 bases and J by 5 bases, with 18 bases between them. Germline CDR1 SGHRS, CDR2 YFSETQ. This CDR3 reads CASGPEPGQYGYTF. The DNA of the CDR3 is TGCGCCAGCGGCCCTGAACCGGGACAATATGGCTACACCTTC.

The chain combines TRBV23-1 with TRBJ1-1; D may be TRBD1 (5 bases). TRBV23-1 is recorded as an ORF, its role being uncertain. V was cut by 4 bases and J by 5 bases, with 14 bases left in between. The CDR3 has 14 residues. CDR3 nucleotides: TGCGCCAGCAGTCGAGGCGACAAGGGGACTGAAGCTTTCTTT. Protein product: CASSRGDKGTEAFF.

The J gene is TRBJ1-3, the V gene TRBV25-1; TRBD1 matches at 8 bases. After removal of 2 bases from V and 4 bases from J, the junction contained 1 base not matched to a gene. CDR3 length equals 14 residues. Per germline, CDR1 MGHDK and CDR2 SYGVNS. CDR3 DNA: TGTGCCAGCAGTGAACAGGGGGCGGGAAACACCATATATTTT. This codes for CASSEQGAGNTIYF.